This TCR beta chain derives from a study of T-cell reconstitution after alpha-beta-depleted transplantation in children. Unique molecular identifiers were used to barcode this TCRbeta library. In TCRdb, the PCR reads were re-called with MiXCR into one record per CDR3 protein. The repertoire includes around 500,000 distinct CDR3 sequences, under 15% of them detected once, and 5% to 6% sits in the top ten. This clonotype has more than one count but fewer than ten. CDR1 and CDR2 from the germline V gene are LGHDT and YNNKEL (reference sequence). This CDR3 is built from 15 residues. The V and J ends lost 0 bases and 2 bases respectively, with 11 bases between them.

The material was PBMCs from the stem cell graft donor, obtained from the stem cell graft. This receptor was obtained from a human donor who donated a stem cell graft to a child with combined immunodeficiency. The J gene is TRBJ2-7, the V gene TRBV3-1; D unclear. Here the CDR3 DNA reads TGTGCCAGCAGCCAAGATGCAGTATCGCCCTACGAGCAGTACTTC. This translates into CASSQDAVSPYEQYF.